Listed here is a single T cell receptor beta chain. This sample also contains other DNA sequences that code for the same CDR3. cDNA prepared by RNA extraction and subsequent reverse transcription served as the template for sequencing. Profiling relied on immunoSEQ multiplex PCR, and the TCRdb table lists in-frame clones only, not all of them. The table shows hundreds of thousands of clones, with roughly two thirds occurring only once. This record comes from a study of CD8+ T cells in alopecia areata. CDR3 length: 13 residues. Trimming left V 0 bases short and J 4 bases short, with 6 bases between. Germline values: CDR1 SGDLS, CDR2 YYNGEE.

This specimen was CD4+ T cells sorted from blood, taken at week 0. The clonotype comes from a human donor with alopecia areata. V is TRBV9 and J is TRBJ2-3; D not certain. The CDR3 region is CASSVGVADTQYF. The CDR3 coding sequence is TGTGCCAGCAGCGTAGGCGTTGCAGATACGCAGTATTTT.